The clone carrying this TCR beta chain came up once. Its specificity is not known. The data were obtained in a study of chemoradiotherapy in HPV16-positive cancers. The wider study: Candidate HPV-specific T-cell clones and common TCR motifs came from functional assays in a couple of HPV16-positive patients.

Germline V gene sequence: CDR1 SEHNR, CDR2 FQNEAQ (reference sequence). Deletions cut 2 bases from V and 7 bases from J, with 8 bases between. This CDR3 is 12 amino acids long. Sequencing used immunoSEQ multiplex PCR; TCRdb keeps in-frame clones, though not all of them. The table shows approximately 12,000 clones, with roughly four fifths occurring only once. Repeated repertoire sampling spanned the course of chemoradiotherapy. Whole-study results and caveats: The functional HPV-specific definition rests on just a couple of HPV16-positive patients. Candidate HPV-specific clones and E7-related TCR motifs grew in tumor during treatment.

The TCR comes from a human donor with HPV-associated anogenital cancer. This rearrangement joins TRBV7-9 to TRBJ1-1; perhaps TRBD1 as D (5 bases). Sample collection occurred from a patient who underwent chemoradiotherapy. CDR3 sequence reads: CASSLSGYEAFF. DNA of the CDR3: TGTGCCAGCAGCTTATCAGGGTATGAAGCTTTCTTT. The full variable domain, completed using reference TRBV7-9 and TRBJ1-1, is DTGVSQNPRHKITKRGQNVTFRCDPISEHNRLYWYRQTLGQGPEFLTYFQNEAQLEKSRLLSDRFSAERPKGSFSTLEIQRTEQGDSAMYLCASSLSGYEAFFGQGTRLTVV.